The next 14 T cell receptor beta chains were all read from a single sample in a study of response to subunit inactivated influenza vaccine. TCRdb re-called the RT-PCR reads with MiXCR, one entry per CDR3 protein. The data show around 850,000 distinct CDR3 sequences, around 18% seen once. The input for sequencing was PBMCs from blood, taken 5 days after vaccination. All receptors come from a man in his fifties or sixties who received an inactivated influenza vaccine.

This clonotype was seen a handful of times. The gene calls are TRBV5-1 and TRBJ2-3; 12 bases match TRBD2. The CDR3 covers 15 residues. In germline, CDR1 is SGHRS, CDR2 YFSETQ. After removal of 7 bases from V and 2 bases from J, the junction contained 5 bases not matched to a gene. CDR3 sequence: CASRTSGVNTDTQYF. CDR3 DNA sequence: TGCGCCAGCCGGACTAGCGGGGTGAACACAGATACGCAGTATTTT.

This clonotype was recorded a few times. The CDR3 DNA follows: TGTGCCAGCAGGCCTGGTGTCGCCTGGACAGGGGGCTTCTACGAGCAGTACTTC. This encodes CASRPGVAWTGGFYEQYF. The chain carries TRBV28 and TRBJ2-7; 11 bases are a match to TRBD1. The CDR3 has 18 residues. Germline V gene data show CDR1 as MDHEN and CDR2 as SYDVKM. V shed 6 bases and J 3 bases; nucleotides not matched to a gene: 16.

This clonotype was recorded a few times. V gene TRBV7-3 combines with J gene TRBJ2-3; TRBD2 matches at 7 bases. V was clipped by 3 bases and J by 4 bases; unmatched bases: 10. In germline, CDR1 is SGHTA, CDR2 FQGTGA. The CDR3 extends over 16 amino acids. DNA for the CDR3: TGTGCCAGCAGCTTGAGAGGGAGGGCCTCGGCAGATACGCAGTATTTT. Its protein product is CASSLRGRASADTQYF.

This clonotype has at least ten counts. The rearrangement uses TRBV7-8 and TRBJ1-2; 7 bases match TRBD1. CDR1 and CDR2 (germline): SGHVS, FQNEAQ. V gave up 3 bases and J gave up 3 bases; unmatched junction bases: 4. The CDR3 spans 14 residues. The CDR3 DNA follows: TGTGCCAGCAGCTTCCGGGACAGATACTATGGCTACACCTTC. Encoded protein: CASSFRDRYYGYTF.

This clonotype was detected a few times. The CDR3 reads CASSRSGQHEKLFF. The CDR3 DNA is TGTGCCAGCAGTCGTTCTGGACAGCACGAAAAACTGTTTTTT. The genes are TRBV12-3 or TRBV12-4 and TRBJ1-4, with D perhaps matching TRBD1 (6 bases). V was shortened by 5 bases and J by 8 bases, with 15 bases between the two germline ends. CDR3 size: 14 residues.

This clonotype was seen a few times. V usage is TRBV4-3 and J usage is TRBJ2-5, with TRBD2 matching over 7 bases. Germline values: CDR1 LGHNA, CDR2 YSLEER. This CDR3 region has 15 residues. After removal of 0 bases from V and 10 bases from J, the junction contained 11 bases not matched to a gene. CDR3 loop: CASSQDWGGSSGQYF. CDR3 nucleotide sequence: TGCGCCAGCAGCCAAGATTGGGGAGGGTCCTCGGGCCAGTACTTC.

The chain joins TRBV15 to TRBJ2-7; TRBD2 is a possible D gene (6 bases). V gave up 1 base and J gave up 1 base, with 11 bases separating them. CDR1 is LNHNV and CDR2 is YYDKDF in the germline V gene (reference sequence). The CDR3 is 15 residues long. CDR3 loop: CATSRAGTLSYEQYF. CDR3 DNA sequence: TGTGCCACCAGCAGAGCCGGGACTCTTTCCTACGAGCAGTACTTC.

The chain couples TRBV20-1 to TRBJ2-7, with 8 bases fitting TRBD2. Trimming cost V 6 bases and J 5 bases; bases outside gene matches: 9. The CDR3 sequence is 13 residues long. Germline-derived CDR1 and CDR2 are DFQATT and SNEGSKA (reference sequence). CDR3 in DNA: TGCAGTGCGCGGACGGGACTAGGAGACGAGCAGTACTTC. Amino acids: CSARTGLGDEQYF.

In its sample, this clonotype was seen many times. This sequence joins TRBV20-1 and TRBJ2-1, with TRBD2 as a possible D gene (6 bases). Trimming took off 6 bases at V and 2 bases at J, with 20 bases between the two ends. The CDR3 covers 16 residues. In germline, CDR1 is DFQATT, CDR2 SNEGSKA (reference sequence). CDR3 bases: TGCAGTGCCTCAGATCCGGCGGGACTCACCTACAATGAGCAGTTCTTC. It encodes CSASDPAGLTYNEQFF.

This clonotype was found a few times. The V and J genes are TRBV4-2 and TRBJ2-1; 7 bases map to TRBD2. The trim removed 0 bases at V and 8 bases at J, leaving 10 bases unmatched. The CDR3 runs 16 residues. The germline CDR1 and CDR2 sequences are LGHNA and YNFKEQ. The CDR3 here is CASSQELEASGYEQFF. The CDR3 DNA sequence: TGTGCCAGCAGCCAAGAATTGGAGGCTAGCGGTTATGAGCAGTTCTTC.

CDR3 coding DNA: TGTGCCAGCAGCCAAGACAGGGCCCCGGGGGCCAACGTCCTGACTTTC. The encoded protein is CASSQDRAPGANVLTF. The chain uses TRBV3-1 and TRBJ2-6, with D tentatively TRBD1 (5 bases). Germline V gene lookup returns CDR1 LGHDT and CDR2 YNNKEL (reference sequence). V lost 0 bases, J lost 4 bases, and 10 bases lay in between. The CDR3 has 16 residues. Filled out from reference TRBV3-1 and TRBJ2-6, the complete variable domain reads DTAVSQTPKYLVTQMGNDKSIKCEQNLGHDTMYWYKQDSKKFLKIMFSYNNKELIINETVPNRFSPKSPDKAHLNLHINSLELGDSAVYFCASSQDRAPGANVLTFGAGSRLTVL.

This clonotype was seen only a few times. The rearrangement joins TRBV4-1 to TRBJ1-2, with 9 bases lining up with TRBD1. Germline CDR1 MGHRA, CDR2 YSYEKL. The CDR3 is made up of 17 amino acids. With 2 bases clipped from V and 4 bases from J, the junction kept 11 bases outside the gene matches. The DNA for the CDR3 is TGCGCCAGCAGCCAACCGGGACAGGGATTCTCCACCTATGGCTACACCTTC. This codes for CASSQPGQGFSTYGYTF.

This clonotype has more than one count but fewer than ten. The chain uses TRBV20-1 and TRBJ2-3, with 8 bases matching TRBD2. After removal of 3 bases from V and 5 bases from J, the junction contained 1 base not matched to a gene. The CDR3 is made up of 12 amino acids. The V gene's germline CDR1 is DFQATT and CDR2 SNEGSKA (reference sequence). The CDR3 nucleotides are TGCAGTGCTAGCGGGAGGGTAGATACGCAGTATTTT. Encoded protein: CSASGRVDTQYF.

The table lists this clonotype with a few counts. In DNA form, the CDR3 reads TGTGCCTACGGGACAGGGAATAATTCACCCCTCCACTTT. Translated, it gives CAYGTGNNSPLHF. This chain joins TRBV30 and TRBJ1-6, with 9 bases matching TRBD1. V dropped 7 bases and J dropped 5; count of bases not matched to a gene: 3. Germline CDR1 GTSNPN, CDR2 SVGIG (reference sequence). This CDR3 spans 13 amino acids.